These 30 T cell receptor beta chains were sequenced from one sample in a study of blood T cell repertoires in COVID-19. Sequencing used immunoSEQ multiplex PCR; TCRdb keeps in-frame clones, though not all of them. The sample comprises about 120,000 clones, around 88% of which are singletons, and 0.88% rests with the top ten. The sequenced material came from peripheral blood. The receptors here all came from a woman aged 45-59 years with active or convalescent COVID-19.

The gene calls are TRBV27 and TRBJ1-1, with D possibly TRBD1 on 5 matching bases. The CDR3 consists of 16 residues. Germline assignment: CDR1 MNHEY and CDR2 SMNVEV (reference sequence). Trimming stripped 3 bases from V and 4 bases from J, with 18 bases between. CDR3 protein: CASSLFGTGVGTEAFF. CDR3 DNA sequence: TGTGCCAGCAGTTTGTTCGGGACGGGGGTAGGCACTGAAGCTTTCTTT.

This clone appeared once. The rearrangement links TRBV6-4 to TRBJ2-3; TRBD2 matches at 8 bases. Germline V gene sequence: CDR1 MRHNA, CDR2 SNTAGT. The CDR3 contains 14 residues. After removal of 5 bases from V and 1 base from J, the junction contained 2 bases not matched to a gene. The CDR3, as DNA: TGTGCCAGCAGTACGCGGGGGGGCACAGATACGCAGTATTTT. It translates to CASSTRGGTDTQYF.

This clone occurred once. This chain links TRBV10-3 with TRBJ2-7, with no clear D. The length of the CDR3 is 16 residues. Looked up from germline, CDR1 is ENHRY and CDR2 is SYGVKD. The V end was cut by 5 bases, the J end by 2 bases, with 19 bases between. Here the CDR3 DNA reads TGTGCCATCAGTCCCATTGCAGCCCGTAGCCCCTACGAGCAGTACTTC. Protein sequence: CAISPIAARSPYEQYF.

This clone was counted a single time. The chain joins TRBV18 to TRBJ2-5; 8 bases agree with TRBD1. The CDR3 consists of 16 residues. With V trimmed by 4 bases and J by 5 bases, 12 bases remained unmatched. The germline gives CDR1 KGHSH, CDR2 LQKENI. The CDR3 DNA is TGTGCCAGCTCACGGGCCGGGACAGGTATCGGGGAGACCCAGTACTTC. It yields the protein CASSRAGTGIGETQYF.

A remark on this clone: Other nucleotide sequences in the sample specify the same CDR3. V and J are TRBV18 and TRBJ2-5, with 13 bases identical to TRBD2. V shed 6 bases, J shed 5 bases, and the junction held 6 bases outside the gene matches. The CDR3 is made up of 15 amino acids. Germline CDR1 and CDR2: KGHSH and LQKENI. CDR3 DNA: TGTGCCAGCTCGCCAGGACTAGCGGGAGCTGAGACCCAGTACTTC. This encodes CASSPGLAGAETQYF.

The gene calls are TRBV2 and TRBJ2-7, with D perhaps matching TRBD1 (6 bases). The CDR3 consists of 14 residues. V lost 6 bases to trimming and J lost 0 bases, with 12 bases between them. From germline, CDR1 is SNHLY and CDR2 FYNNEI. The DNA for the CDR3 is TGTGCCAGCAGGGTAGGGGGAAGCTCCTACGAGCAGTACTTC. Residues: CASRVGGSSYEQYF.

The chain has TRBV25-1 and TRBJ2-1, with 8 bases lining up with TRBD2. Germline CDR1 is MGHDK and CDR2 is SYGVNS. The junction had 6 bases not matched to a gene; V was cut back by 6 bases and J by 2 bases. This CDR3 contains 15 residues. CDR3 DNA: TGTGCCAGCAGAACCGCCGGGAGGGCCTACAATGAGCAGTTCTTC. Its translation is CASRTAGRAYNEQFF.

This clone has a handful of counts. This chain uses TRBV2 with TRBJ2-7; D gene uncertain. CDR3 length: 14 residues. The V gene's germline CDR1 is SNHLY and CDR2 FYNNEI. V lost 6 bases and J lost 0, with 12 bases in between. The CDR3 DNA reads TGTGCCAGCAGGGAGCTAAAAAACTCCTACGAGCAGTACTTC. Its protein product is CASRELKNSYEQYF. Complete variable domain (other parts from reference TRBV2 and TRBJ2-7): EPEVTQTPSHQVTQMGQEVILRCVPISNHLYFYWYRQILGQKVEFLVSFYNNEISEKSEIFDDQFSVERPDGSNFTLKIRSTKLEDSAMYFCASRELKNSYEQYFGPGTRLTVT.

This sequence joins TRBV4-1 and TRBJ2-2, with D unresolved. The CDR3 is 15 residues long. Germline-derived CDR1 and CDR2 are MGHRA and YSYEKL. The ends were cut back, 4 bases at V and 9 bases at J, with 18 bases in the middle. In nucleotides, the CDR3 is TGCGCCAGCAGCCCAACGAATCGCGGCATCCGGGAGCTGTTTTTT. Protein product: CASSPTNRGIRELFF.

V usage is TRBV28 and J usage is TRBJ1-2; 8 bases match TRBD1. CDR3 length equals 15 residues. V lost 1 base to trimming and J lost 2 bases; unmatched junction nucleotides: 3. The germline CDR1 and CDR2 sequences are MDHEN and SYDVKM. CDR3 in DNA: TGTGCCAGCAGTTTATCCCAGGGGGCGAACTATGGCTACACCTTC. Its protein product is CASSLSQGANYGYTF.

This clone is a singleton in its sample. The chain combines TRBV6-5 with TRBJ2-2; D possibly corresponds to TRBD2 (5 bases). Between the trimmed V and J ends, which lost 2 bases and 7 bases, there was a span of 14 bases. The length of the CDR3 is 15 residues. Germline-derived CDR1 and CDR2 are MNHEY and SVGAGI. The CDR3 reads CASSYHDGKVGELFF. The CDR3 DNA follows: TGTGCCAGCAGTTACCATGACGGGAAGGTCGGGGAGCTGTTTTTT.

The rearrangement joins TRBV5-5 to TRBJ2-3; 9 bases match TRBD1. J was trimmed by 0 bases and V by 7 bases; bases with no gene match: 3. The length of the CDR3 is 14 residues. Germline V gene data show CDR1 as SGHKS and CDR2 as YYEKEE (reference sequence). CDR3 loop: CASRTGASTDTQYF. The CDR3 nucleotides read TGTGCCAGCCGGACAGGGGCCAGCACAGATACGCAGTATTTT.

The gene calls are TRBV3-1 (or the pseudogene TRBV3-2) and TRBJ2-7; 8 nucleotides agree with TRBD2. The CDR3 length is 15 residues. V shed 0 bases and J 6 bases; nucleotides not matched to a gene: 7. The germline gives CDR1 LGHDT, CDR2 YNNKEL (reference sequence). CDR3 loop: CASSQDASGSAEQYF. DNA for the CDR3: TGTGCCAGCAGCCAAGATGCCAGCGGGAGCGCCGAGCAGTACTTC.

This rearrangement joins TRBV5-4 to TRBJ1-1; no definite D call. CDR1 is SGHNT and CDR2 is YYREEE in the germline V gene (reference sequence). V shed 4 bases and J shed 0 bases, with 16 bases lying between them. The CDR3 loop spans 16 amino acids. The CDR3: CASSATLGQMNTEAFF. CDR3 DNA sequence: TGTGCCAGCAGCGCTACACTAGGGCAGATGAACACTGAAGCTTTCTTT.

The chain employs TRBV2 and TRBJ2-7; 8 bases agree with TRBD1. The CDR3 totals 15 residues. CDR1 is SNHLY, CDR2 FYNNEI, per germline. Unmatched junction bases numbered 5, after V lost 4 bases and J lost 0 bases. The chain's CDR3 is CASSGRDRSSYEQYF. Here the CDR3 DNA reads TGTGCCAGCAGTGGCCGGGACAGGAGCTCCTACGAGCAGTACTTC.

This clone was detected only a few times. The genes are TRBV7-2 and TRBJ2-1; TRBD2 is a possible D gene (6 bases). Deletions cut 1 base from V and 5 bases from J, with 12 bases between. CDR1 and CDR2 (germline): SGHTA, FQGNSA. The CDR3 is 15 residues long. The CDR3 loop reads CASSLGQGLNNEQFF. The CDR3 nucleotides are TGTGCCAGCAGCTTAGGTCAGGGACTGAACAATGAGCAGTTCTTC. Full variable domain (rest looked up from reference TRBV7-2 and TRBJ2-1): GAGVSQSPSNKVTEKGKDVELRCDPISGHTALYWYRQSLGQGLEFLIYFQGNSAPDKSGLPSDRFSAERTGGSVSTLTIQRTQQEDSAVYLCASSLGQGLNNEQFFGPGTRLTVL.

This chain uses TRBV30 with TRBJ1-6, with D tentatively TRBD1 (5 bases). This CDR3 is 13 amino acids long. CDR1 GTSNPN and CDR2 SVGIG come from the germline V gene (reference sequence). V lost 1 base, J lost 5 bases, and 6 bases lay in between. This CDR3 reads CAWSETDNSPLHF. CDR3 coding DNA: TGTGCCTGGAGTGAGACAGATAATTCACCCCTCCACTTT.

This sequence joins TRBV28 and TRBJ1-1, with D possibly being TRBD1 (6 bases). This CDR3 comprises 12 residues. Trimming took off 7 bases at V and 11 bases at J, with 17 bases between the two ends. The germline V gene has CDR1 MDHEN and CDR2 SYDVKM. As DNA, the CDR3 is TGTGCCAGCACCCCTGGGGGCAGGGAGGCTTTCTTT. This translates into CASTPGGREAFF. The full variable domain, completed using reference TRBV28 and TRBJ1-1, is DVKVTQSSRYLVKRTGEKVFLECVQDMDHENMFWYRQDPGLGLRLIYFSYDVKMKEKGDIPEGYSVSREKKERFSLILESASTNQTSMYLCASTPGGREAFFGQGTRLTVV.

V gene TRBV7-9 combines with J gene TRBJ2-6; D possibly corresponds to TRBD2 (5 bases). V was cut by 5 bases and J by 0 bases, with 11 bases left in between. CDR1 and CDR2 (germline): SEHNR, FQNEAQ (reference sequence). The CDR3 consists of 16 residues. CDR3 loop: CASSVSVPSGANVLTF. The CDR3 nucleotides read TGTGCCAGCAGCGTTAGCGTTCCCTCTGGGGCCAACGTCCTGACTTTC. The full variable domain, its missing parts supplied by reference TRBV7-9 and TRBJ2-6, is DTGVSQNPRHKITKRGQNVTFRCDPISEHNRLYWYRQTLGQGPEFLTYFQNEAQLEKSRLLSDRFSAERPKGSFSTLEIQRTEQGDSAMYLCASSVSVPSGANVLTFGAGSRLTVL.

This clone was seen a few times. The chain carries TRBV6-2 or TRBV6-3 and TRBJ1-2, with TRBD1 matching 7 bases. The junction had 5 bases not matched to a gene; V was cut back by 6 bases and J by 4 bases. Germline V CDR1 and CDR2: MNHEY, SVGEGT. The CDR3 contains 13 residues. The chain's CDR3 is CASSSTGIYGYTF. The DNA for the CDR3 is TGTGCCAGCAGCTCGACAGGGATCTATGGCTACACCTTC.

The chain links TRBV19 to TRBJ1-6; no firm D call. Trimming stripped 3 bases from V and 9 bases from J, with 15 bases between. This CDR3 spans 15 amino acids. The germline V gene encodes CDR1 LNHDA and CDR2 SQIVND (reference sequence). CDR3 sequence reads: CASSIVDVTTSPLHF. The CDR3 DNA reads as TGTGCCAGTAGTATTGTAGATGTAACCACTTCACCCCTCCACTTT. Drawing the rest from reference TRBV19 and TRBJ1-6, the complete variable domain is DGGITQSPKYLFRKEGQNVTLSCEQNLNHDAMYWYRQDPGQGLRLIYYSQIVNDFQKGDIAEGYSVSREKKESFPLTVTSAQKNPTAFYLCASSIVDVTTSPLHFGNGTRLTVT.

The chain joins TRBV5-1 to TRBJ2-5; TRBD1 matches 8 bases. CDR1 is SGHRS, CDR2 YFSETQ, per germline. The CDR3 has 15 amino acids. V lost 0 bases, J lost 2 bases, and 3 bases stayed unmatched. CDR3 DNA sequence: TGCGCCAGCAGCTTGGGGGACAGGCCACAAGAGACCCAGTACTTC. This sequence encodes CASSLGDRPQETQYF.

The genes are TRBV28 and TRBJ1-4; perhaps TRBD1 as D (5 bases). Trimming shortened V by 3 bases and J by 0 bases, and 8 bases separated the two germline ends. CDR3 size: 15 residues. CDR1 and CDR2 (germline): MDHEN, SYDVKM. The CDR3 spells CASSLAGSTNEKLFF. CDR3 in DNA: TGTGCCAGCAGTTTGGCAGGGTCAACTAATGAAAAACTGTTTTTT.

The rearrangement links TRBV29-1 to TRBJ1-4; 7 bases are a match to TRBD1. With 4 bases clipped from V and 5 bases from J, the junction kept 4 bases outside the gene matches. The CDR3 spans 13 residues. CDR1 and CDR2 from the germline V gene are SQVTM and ANQGSEA. The CDR3 sequence: CSVARDSNEKLFF. Written as DNA, the CDR3 is TGCAGCGTTGCCCGGGACAGCAATGAAAAACTGTTTTTT.

This clone was observed a handful of times. The J gene is TRBJ1-2, the V gene TRBV28; 10 positions agree with TRBD1. V shed 2 bases and J 5 bases; nucleotides not matched to a gene: 5. The V gene's germline CDR1 is MDHEN and CDR2 SYDVKM. The CDR3 consists of 15 residues. The CDR3 region is CASSLGGQGKYGYTF. The CDR3 region has the DNA TGTGCCAGCAGTTTAGGGGGACAGGGGAAATATGGCTACACCTTC.

This clone occurred a few times. At the DNA level, this CDR3 is encoded by other sequences in the same sample as well. The chain uses TRBV28 and TRBJ2-4, with D possibly being TRBD1 (5 bases). This CDR3 region has 15 residues. V was trimmed by 6 bases and J by 0 bases, leaving 12 bases between them. Germline loops: CDR1 MDHEN, CDR2 SYDVKM. Written as DNA, the CDR3 is TGTGCCAGCAGGTCTTCAGGGCTAGCCAAAAACATTCAGTACTTC. This gives the protein CASRSSGLAKNIQYF.

The V call is TRBV27, the J call TRBJ2-1; TRBD2 matches 9 bases. V trimming: 3 bases; J trimming: 2 bases; junction bases outside the gene matches: 5. The CDR3 is 16 residues long. Germline V lookup: CDR1 MNHEY, CDR2 SMNVEV (reference sequence). The CDR3 region has the DNA TGTGCCAGCAGTTTCTTTAGCGGGAGCCCCTACAATGAGCAGTTCTTC. Its translation: CASSFFSGSPYNEQFF.

The chain has TRBV27 and TRBJ2-3, with D possibly matching TRBD2 (5 bases). Trimming removed 0 bases from V and 1 base from J, with 8 bases in between. Germline CDR1 reads MNHEY; CDR2 reads SMNVEV (reference sequence). The CDR3 sequence is 15 residues long. This CDR3 is CASSLSFGGTDTQYF. CDR3 bases: TGTGCCAGCAGTTTATCGTTCGGGGGCACAGATACGCAGTATTTT.

The rearrangement uses TRBV6-1 and TRBJ1-1; D unresolved. Looked up from germline, CDR1 is MNHNS and CDR2 is SASEGT. The CDR3 is 16 residues long. V was pared by 2 bases and J by 2 bases, with 15 bases between. CDR3 bases: TGTGCCAGCAGTGAAACCCCGGGGAGGCCCAACACTGAAGCTTTCTTT. Translation gives CASSETPGRPNTEAFF.

The rearrangement uses TRBV12-3 or TRBV12-4 and TRBJ2-7; D possibly corresponds to TRBD2 (6 bases). The V gene lost 8 bases and the J gene lost 6 bases, with 11 bases spanning the gap. This CDR3 spans 11 amino acids. The CDR3 sequence is CASRTMAEQYF. The CDR3 nucleotides read TGTGCCAGCCGGACTATGGCCGAGCAGTACTTC.